The 23 T cell receptor beta chains presented below share a single source sample, sequenced in a study of cytomegalovirus exposure and HLA in healthy donors. TCRdb's table, derived via immunoSEQ multiplex PCR, lists solely in-frame clones and lacks some. The sample carries roughly 200,000 clones, about 81% recorded once. Sequenced sample: PBMCs. These receptors all come from a woman aged 25 to 39 in good health and CMV-seronegative.

The chain carries TRBV19 and TRBJ1-1; TRBD1 matches at 10 bases. Germline V gene lookup returns CDR1 LNHDA and CDR2 SQIVND (reference sequence). The CDR3 extends over 15 amino acids. V gave up 4 bases and J gave up 5 bases; unmatched junction bases: 7. Written as DNA, the CDR3 is TGTGCCAGTAGTAAGACAGGGGGCTTCAAGACTGAAGCTTTCTTT. Translation gives CASSKTGGFKTEAFF.

J is TRBJ2-5 and V is TRBV5-1; possible D gene TRBD1, 5 bases. V was cut by 3 bases and J by 0 bases, with 9 bases left in between. CDR3 size: 14 residues. Germline values: CDR1 SGHRS, CDR2 YFSETQ. CDR3 residues: CASSWGRDQETQYF. As DNA, the CDR3 is TGCGCCAGCAGCTGGGGCAGGGACCAAGAGACCCAGTACTTC.

In this sample, this clone turned up once. This chain joins TRBV30 and TRBJ2-3; 9 nucleotides line up with TRBD1. V shed 2 bases and J 6 bases; nucleotides not matched to a gene: 6. This CDR3 has 14 residues. CDR1 is GTSNPN, CDR2 SVGIG, per germline (reference sequence). DNA of the CDR3: TGTGCCTGGAGTCCGGGACAGGGCCGGGATACGCAGTATTTT. Protein: CAWSPGQGRDTQYF.

Details on this clone: The sample contains more than one DNA sequence encoding this CDR3. V and J are TRBV7-2 and TRBJ2-7; weak D call: TRBD1 (6 bases). The length of the CDR3 is 15 residues. Per the germline V gene, CDR1 is SGHTA and CDR2 is FQGNSA. Trimming took 1 base from V and 0 from J, leaving 10 bases between them. The CDR3 loop is CASSLGTGSSYEQYF. The CDR3 bases are TGTGCCAGCAGCTTAGGCACAGGGAGCTCCTACGAGCAGTACTTC.

The sample holds a few counts of this clone. CDR3 protein: CASSTDGQYNEQFF. CDR3 nucleotide sequence: TGCGCCAGCAGCACCGACGGACAGTATAATGAGCAGTTCTTC. The chain joins TRBV5-1 to TRBJ2-1; D may be TRBD1 (6 bases). V was trimmed by 4 bases and J by 7 bases, leaving 15 bases between them. Germline V lookup: CDR1 SGHRS, CDR2 YFSETQ. This CDR3 contains 14 residues.

CDR3 residues: CASYRGRVYGYTF. CDR3 DNA: TGTGCCAGCTACAGGGGTCGGGTCTATGGCTACACCTTC. J is TRBJ1-2 and V is TRBV28; TRBD1 aligns across 7 bases. V dropped 8 bases and J dropped 4; count of bases not matched to a gene: 7. CDR1 is MDHEN and CDR2 is SYDVKM in the germline V gene. This CDR3 has 13 amino acids.

The gene calls are TRBV30 and TRBJ1-2; 9 bases are a match to TRBD1. This CDR3 has 15 residues. Unmatched junction bases numbered 9, after V lost 3 bases and J lost 4 bases. CDR1 and CDR2 from the germline V gene are GTSNPN and SVGIG (reference sequence). In nucleotides, the CDR3 is TGTGCCTGGAGGGCACCCACAGGGGGCGGCTATGGCTACACCTTC. It yields the protein CAWRAPTGGGYGYTF.

This chain uses TRBV18 with TRBJ1-1; TRBD1 matches at 9 bases. Germline V lookup: CDR1 KGHSH, CDR2 LQKENI. V shed 5 bases and J 1 base; nucleotides not matched to a gene: 8. This CDR3 spans 16 amino acids. The CDR3 DNA reads TGTGCCAGCTCAACGACAGGGGGAAGGGGGAACACTGAAGCTTTCTTT. Encoded protein: CASSTTGGRGNTEAFF.

The rearrangement uses TRBV7-2 and TRBJ2-7; weak D call: TRBD2 (6 bases). The germline gives CDR1 SGHTA, CDR2 FQGNSA. The CDR3 length is 17 residues. The V gene lost 0 bases and the J gene lost 3 bases, with 18 bases spanning the gap. The CDR3 DNA reads as TGTGCCAGCAGCTTAGCTTTCGGGCTAGCGCAGGTCTACGAGCAGTACTTC. Amino acid sequence: CASSLAFGLAQVYEQYF.

The rearrangement joins TRBV19 to TRBJ1-3; 9 bases line up with TRBD1. Germline trimming cut 9 bases from V and 4 bases from J; bases unmatched to any gene: 7. The germline V gene encodes CDR1 LNHDA and CDR2 SQIVND (reference sequence). The CDR3 runs to 14 residues. CDR3 region: CASGQGFFGNTIYF. The CDR3 bases are TGTGCCAGCGGACAGGGGTTCTTCGGAAACACCATATATTTT.

The chain couples TRBV1 to TRBJ2-5; TRBD1 reflects the table's D call only, with no check against the DNA. TRBV1 is a recognized pseudogene. The CDR3 has 16 residues. CDR3 sequence (DNA): TGCACCAGCAGCCAGTTTCCTCCGGGACAACAAGAGACCCAGTACTTC. Amino acids: CTSSQFPPGQQETQYF.

The V gene is TRBV7-3, the J gene TRBJ1-1; D remains unclear. The CDR3 covers 12 residues. Deletions cut 5 bases from V and 7 bases from J, with 11 bases between. Germline values: CDR1 SGHTA, CDR2 FQGTGA. CDR3 loop: CASSPGRDEAFF. The DNA for the CDR3 is TGTGCCAGCAGCCCCGGACGGGATGAAGCTTTCTTT.

The chain couples TRBV30 to TRBJ1-6; the D is unclear. Germline values: CDR1 GTSNPN, CDR2 SVGIG (reference sequence). V dropped 0 bases and J dropped 3 bases, with 6 bases sitting between them. This CDR3 comprises 14 residues. The CDR3 coding sequence is TGTGCCTGGAGTGTCACCAGCTATAATTCACCCCTCCACTTT. It codes for CAWSVTSYNSPLHF.

The chain couples TRBV2 to TRBJ1-1, with D possibly matching TRBD1 (5 bases). Looked up from germline, CDR1 is SNHLY and CDR2 is FYNNEI. The CDR3 sequence is 14 residues long. V lost 4 bases and J lost 4, with 13 bases in between. Here the CDR3 reads CASSGIRGRTEAFF. The CDR3 nucleotides are TGTGCCAGCAGTGGGATAAGGGGTCGCACTGAAGCTTTCTTT. Filled out from reference TRBV2 and TRBJ1-1, the complete variable domain reads EPEVTQTPSHQVTQMGQEVILRCVPISNHLYFYWYRQILGQKVEFLVSFYNNEISEKSEIFDDQFSVERPDGSNFTLKIRSTKLEDSAMYFCASSGIRGRTEAFFGQGTRLTVV.

The rearrangement joins TRBV27 to TRBJ2-5, with TRBD2 matching over 9 bases. CDR3 length: 15 amino acids. Germline assignment: CDR1 MNHEY and CDR2 SMNVEV (reference sequence). V lost 5 bases to trimming and J lost 2 bases; unmatched junction nucleotides: 6. CDR3 residues: CASSLGTSIQETQYF. For the CDR3, the DNA is TGTGCCAGCAGTCTCGGGACTAGCATACAAGAGACCCAGTACTTC.

The rearrangement uses TRBV7-6 and TRBJ2-1; 11 nucleotides align to TRBD2. Germline V gene sequence: CDR1 SGHVS, CDR2 FNYEAQ. CDR3 size: 20 residues. The junction had 12 bases not matched to a gene; V was cut back by 0 bases and J by 2 bases. Here the CDR3 DNA reads TGTGCCAGCAGCTTAGCTAGCGGGGCTAGCGGGAGGCCCCCCTACAATGAGCAGTTCTTC. Its protein product is CASSLASGASGRPPYNEQFF. The variable domain in full, completed from reference TRBV7-6 and TRBJ2-1, reads GAGVSQSPRYKVTKRGQDVALRCDPISGHVSLYWYRQALGQGPEFLTYFNYEAQQDKSGLPNDRFSAERPEGSISTLTIQRTEQRDSAMYRCASSLASGASGRPPYNEQFFGPGTRLTVL.

The rearrangement links TRBV5-6 to TRBJ2-1; maybe TRBD1 (6 bases). V gave up 0 bases and J gave up 6 bases, with 10 bases separating them. From germline, CDR1 is SGHDT and CDR2 YYEEEE. The CDR3 spans 14 residues. CDR3 sequence reads: CASSLGWGPNEQFF. CDR3 sequence (DNA): TGTGCCAGCAGCTTGGGGTGGGGGCCCAATGAGCAGTTCTTC.

The chain is built from TRBV10-1 and TRBJ2-7; TRBD2 matches at 10 bases. This CDR3 comprises 14 residues. Germline assignment: CDR1 WNHNN and CDR2 SYGVQD (reference sequence). The ends lost 6 bases at V and 3 bases at J; junction bases unmatched: 5. The CDR3 DNA sequence: TGCGCCAGCAGCGAACTAGCGGGATTCTACGAGCAGTACTTC. It translates to CASSELAGFYEQYF.

The sample holds a few counts of this clone. This chain connects TRBV9 to TRBJ1-1; D unresolved. This CDR3 spans 13 amino acids. Between the trimmed V and J ends, which lost 4 bases and 5 bases, there was a span of 12 bases. Germline V lookup: CDR1 SGDLS, CDR2 YYNGEE. CDR3: CASSSDGRTEAFF. The CDR3 nucleotides read TGTGCCAGCAGCTCGGACGGGAGGACTGAAGCTTTCTTT.

The V and J genes are TRBV7-6 and TRBJ1-1; D may be TRBD1 (5 bases). The V end lost 3 bases, the J end lost 3 bases, and 8 bases lay between the germline ends. The CDR3 has 13 residues. CDR1 SGHVS and CDR2 FNYEAQ come from the germline V gene. The CDR3 coding sequence is TGTGCCAGCAGCTTGCAGGGATACACTGAAGCTTTCTTT. The encoded protein is CASSLQGYTEAFF. Full variable domain (outside the CDR3, taken from reference TRBV7-6 and TRBJ1-1): GAGVSQSPRYKVTKRGQDVALRCDPISGHVSLYWYRQALGQGPEFLTYFNYEAQQDKSGLPNDRFSAERPEGSISTLTIQRTEQRDSAMYRCASSLQGYTEAFFGQGTRLTVV.

This clone was seen once. This chain connects TRBV9 to TRBJ1-3; D might be TRBD1 (6 bases). With 4 bases removed from V and 0 bases from J, the gap between germline ends came to 11 bases. The CDR3 covers 15 residues. The germline V gene has CDR1 SGDLS and CDR2 YYNGEE. DNA for the CDR3: TGTGCCAGCAGCAACAGGGTGGACTCTGGAAACACCATATATTTT. It yields the protein CASSNRVDSGNTIYF.

The genes are TRBV7-9 and TRBJ2-5; TRBD2 might be the D (5 bases). Germline lookup yields CDR1 SEHNR and CDR2 FQNEAQ (reference sequence). Trimming stripped 8 bases from V and 1 base from J, with 17 bases between. The length of the CDR3 is 15 residues. CDR3 nucleotides: TGTGCCAGCGCCGCGGGTCGGCGGAGCCAAGAGACCCAGTACTTC. Protein: CASAAGRRSQETQYF.

This clone has a handful of counts. The rearrangement uses TRBV27 and TRBJ2-1; 8 bases map to TRBD2. The germline gives CDR1 MNHEY, CDR2 SMNVEV (reference sequence). This CDR3 region has 15 residues. J was trimmed by 3 bases and V by 2 bases; bases with no gene match: 3. This chain's CDR3 is CASSLNGGDYNEQFF. The CDR3 nucleotides are TGTGCCAGCAGTTTAAACGGGGGGGACTACAATGAGCAGTTCTTC.